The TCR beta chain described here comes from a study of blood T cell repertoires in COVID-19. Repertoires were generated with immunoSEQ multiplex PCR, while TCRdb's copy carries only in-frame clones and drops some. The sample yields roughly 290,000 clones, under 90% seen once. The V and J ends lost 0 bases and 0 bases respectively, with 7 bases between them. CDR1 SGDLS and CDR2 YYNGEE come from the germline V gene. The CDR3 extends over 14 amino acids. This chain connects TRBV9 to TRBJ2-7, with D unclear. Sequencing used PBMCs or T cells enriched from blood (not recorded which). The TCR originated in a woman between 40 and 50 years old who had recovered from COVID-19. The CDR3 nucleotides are TGTGCCAGCAGCGTAGACTCCTACTCCTACGAGCAGTACTTC. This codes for CASSVDSYSYEQYF.